Below, 10 T cell receptor beta chains from the same sample are listed, as sequenced in a study of blood T cell repertoires in COVID-19. Method: immunoSEQ multiplex PCR; TCRdb's copy keeps in-frame clones and lacks some. The sample lists under 300,000 clones, more than 80% seen once, with roughly 3.9% in the top ten. The sample was peripheral blood. The source is a woman aged 40 to 55 with acute or convalescent COVID-19.

V usage is TRBV6-6 and J usage is TRBJ2-5; a possible D gene is TRBD1 (5 bases). There are 13 residues in the CDR3. Per germline, CDR1 MNHNY and CDR2 SVGAGI (reference sequence). Trimming took off 1 base at V and 5 bases at J, with 8 bases between the two ends. CDR3 amino acids: CASSYLGVETQYF. In DNA form, the CDR3 reads TGTGCCAGCAGTTACTTAGGGGTGGAGACCCAGTACTTC.

CDR3 residues: CASSSRGQNTEAFF. CDR3 in DNA: TGCGCCAGCAGCTCCCGAGGGCAGAACACTGAAGCTTTCTTT. The chain has TRBV5-1 and TRBJ1-1, with D uncertain. V dropped 3 bases and J dropped 1 base, with 10 bases sitting between them. This CDR3 spans 14 amino acids. Germline CDR1 reads SGHRS; CDR2 reads YFSETQ. The full variable domain, rest sourced from reference TRBV5-1 and TRBJ1-1, is KAGVTQTPRYLIKTRGQQVTLSCSPISGHRSVSWYQQTPGQGLQFLFEYFSETQRNKGNFPGRFSGRQFSNSRSEMNVSTLELGDSALYLCASSSRGQNTEAFFGQGTRLTVV.

V gene TRBV10-3 combines with J gene TRBJ2-3; 16 positions match TRBD2. CDR1 and CDR2 (germline): ENHRY, SYGVKD. V gave up 11 bases and J gave up 6 bases; unmatched junction bases: 5. There are 14 residues in the CDR3. DNA for the CDR3: TGTGCCGCCGGGACTAGCGGGGGGGCGGATACGCAGTATTTT. Translated, it gives CAAGTSGGADTQYF.

This clone showed up just once. The chain joins TRBV7-3 to TRBJ2-2; tentative D call: TRBD2 (5 bases). The CDR3 loop spans 17 amino acids. Germline V gene sequence: CDR1 SGHTA, CDR2 FQGTGA. Trimming cost V 5 bases and J 2 bases, with 18 bases left between them. The CDR3 coding sequence is TGTGCCAGCAGCCCCTCTGGCGGGTTAACCAACACCGGGGAGCTGTTTTTT. Residues: CASSPSGGLTNTGELFF.

This sequence joins TRBV7-2 and TRBJ1-2; 9 nucleotides align to TRBD1. CDR1 is SGHTA, CDR2 FQGNSA, per germline. The CDR3 extends over 16 amino acids. V shed 5 bases, J shed 5 bases, and the junction held 12 bases outside the gene matches. The CDR3 coding sequence is TGTACCAGCAGCCCCAGAACAGGGGGCATTTTGTATGGCTACACCTTC. This gives the protein CTSSPRTGGILYGYTF. Looking up the rest from reference TRBV7-2 and TRBJ1-2 gives the full variable domain: GAGVSQSPSNKVTEKGKDVELRCDPISGHTALYWYRQSLGQGLEFLIYFQGNSAPDKSGLPSDRFSAERTGGSVSTLTIQRTQQEDSAVYLCTSSPRTGGILYGYTFGSGTRLTVV.

J is TRBJ2-3 and V is TRBV6-2 or TRBV6-3, with D possibly matching TRBD1 (5 bases). Germline V CDR1 and CDR2: MNHEY, SVGEGT. CDR3 length equals 18 residues. The germline V and J ends were trimmed by 0 bases and 0 bases, with 16 bases remaining between them. In DNA form, the CDR3 reads TGTGCCAGCAGTTACTCGACCGGATGGACAACTAGCACAGATACGCAGTATTTT. It encodes CASSYSTGWTTSTDTQYF.

The V call is TRBV9, the J call TRBJ2-5, with TRBD2 identical over 8 bases. CDR3 length: 16 residues. Germline V CDR1 and CDR2: SGDLS, YYNGEE. The ends lost 6 bases at V and 9 bases at J; junction bases unmatched: 19. CDR3 sequence (DNA): TGTGCCAGCACCCTTCCCCTGTGGGCGGGGGGACGGGCCCAGTACTTC. Translated: CASTLPLWAGGRAQYF.

The chain couples TRBV27 to TRBJ1-1; possibly TRBD1 for D (6 bases). The CDR3 spans 11 residues. Per germline, CDR1 MNHEY and CDR2 SMNVEV (reference sequence). V was shortened by 7 bases and J by 10 bases, with 13 bases between the two germline ends. For the CDR3, the DNA is TGTGCCAGCATGGAGGGGGGGCGAGCTTTCTTT. Amino acids: CASMEGGRAFF.

CDR3 bases: TGTGCCAGCAAGACTAGCGGGGTCACCGGGGAGCTGTTTTTT. Amino acids: CASKTSGVTGELFF. The chain combines TRBV3-1 (or the pseudogene TRBV3-2) with TRBJ2-2, with 11 bases lining up with TRBD2. Trimming removed 7 bases from V and 4 bases from J; junction bases left unmatched: 2. CDR3 length: 14 amino acids. Looked up from germline, CDR1 is LGHDT and CDR2 is YNNKEL (reference sequence).

This chain joins TRBV2 and TRBJ1-3; 9 nucleotides line up with TRBD1. J lost 4 bases, V lost 6 bases, and 10 bases had no gene match. CDR3 size: 16 residues. Germline V lookup: CDR1 SNHLY, CDR2 FYNNEI. The CDR3 DNA is TGTGCCAGCAGGGGTTACAGGGGGCAAATAGGAAACACCATATATTTT. Translation gives CASRGYRGQIGNTIYF.